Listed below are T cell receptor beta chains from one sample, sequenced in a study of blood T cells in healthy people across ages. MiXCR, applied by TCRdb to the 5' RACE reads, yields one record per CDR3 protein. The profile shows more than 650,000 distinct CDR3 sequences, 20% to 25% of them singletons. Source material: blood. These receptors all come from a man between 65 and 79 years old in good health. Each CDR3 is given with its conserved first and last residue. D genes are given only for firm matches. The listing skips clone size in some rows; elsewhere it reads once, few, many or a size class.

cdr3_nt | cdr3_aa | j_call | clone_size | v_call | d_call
TGTGCCAGCGGCTTAGCGCAAGGATTTGGAGAGCAGTACTTC | CASGLAQGFGEQYF | TRBJ2-7 | - | TRBV7-6 | -
TGCAGTCCTTCCCCGGGACAGGGACCCAACACTGAAGCTTTCTTT | CSPSPGQGPNTEAFF | TRBJ1-1 | - | TRBV20-1 | TRBD1
TGCAGCGCCAATGACCATGGGCGGGACCCCGGCGAGCAGTACTTC | CSANDHGRDPGEQYF | TRBJ2-7 | - | TRBV29-1 | -
TGCAGTGCTAGACTAGGACTAGCGGGGGGGCGGTCCTACGAGCAGTACTTC | CSARLGLAGGRSYEQYF | TRBJ2-7 | few | TRBV20-1 | TRBD2
TGTGCCACCAGCAGAATCTCCGCGTCTAGCCGCCAAGAGACCCAGTACTTC | CATSRISASSRQETQYF | TRBJ2-5 | few | TRBV15 | -
TGTGCCAGCAGCCTACTAGACGCAGATACGCAGTATTTT | CASSLLDADTQYF | TRBJ2-3 | - | TRBV4-2 | -
TGCAGTGCTCACCATTCGGGACAGGAGATCCAAGAGACCCAGTACTTC | CSAHHSGQEIQETQYF | TRBJ2-5 | - | TRBV20-1 | TRBD1
TGTGCCATCAGGACAGGGGGTGAAAGGTCGGCTTTCTTT | CAIRTGGERSAFF | TRBJ1-1 | - | TRBV10-3 | TRBD1
TGTGCCAGCAGCCGGGAAACGAATCGGGATGAAAAACTGTTTTTT | CASSRETNRDEKLFF | TRBJ1-4 | - | TRBV14 | -
TGTGCCAGCAGCCCATTTCGCGGGCATGGAAACATTCAGTACTTC | CASSPFRGHGNIQYF | TRBJ2-4 | few | TRBV7-2 | -
TGTGCCAGCACCCAGGGGTCAGGGGGCCGTGGCTACACCTTC | CASTQGSGGRGYTF | TRBJ1-2 | few | TRBV28 | TRBD1
TGCGCCAGCAGCTTCGGACAGGCCAAAGAGACCCAGTACTTC | CASSFGQAKETQYF | TRBJ2-5 | - | TRBV5-1 | TRBD1
TGCGCCAGCATCTCCGGACCAAAGAACACCGGGGAGCTGTTTTTT | CASISGPKNTGELFF | TRBJ2-2 | few | TRBV5-1 | -
TGTGCCAGCAGCGTGGACAGGGGGCATGGCTACACCTTC | CASSVDRGHGYTF | TRBJ1-2 | - | TRBV9 | TRBD1
TGTGCCAGCAGCCTTCCACGGGTCGGGGGCACTGAAGCTTTCTTT | CASSLPRVGGTEAFF | TRBJ1-1 | - | TRBV4-2 | -
TGTGCCAGCGCAGCCCTTTTTGGAAACACCATATATTTT | CASAALFGNTIYF | TRBJ1-3 | few | TRBV6-1 | -
TGTGCCAGCAGCTCGACAGTGGAAAAACTGTTTTTT | CASSSTVEKLFF | TRBJ1-4 | - | TRBV7-9 | -
TGTGCCAGCAGTTCTTGGGGAGGGGGGTTTTATGGCTACACCTTC | CASSSWGGGFYGYTF | TRBJ1-2 | - | TRBV28 | -
TGCGCCAGCAGTGAGGGTTGGTACAATGAGCAGTTCTTC | CASSEGWYNEQFF | TRBJ2-1 | - | TRBV10-2 | -
TGTGCCAGCAGCTTCAGGACTCACTCTGGAAACACCATATATTTT | CASSFRTHSGNTIYF | TRBJ1-3 | - | TRBV5-6 | -
TGTGCCAGTAGCAGGGGACAGCCAGAGACCCAGTACTTC | CASSRGQPETQYF | TRBJ2-5 | - | TRBV19 | TRBD1
TGTGCCAGCAGCTCCCGCCAACAGGACAGACAAACCCACAAGATATATGAAAAACTGTTTTTT | CASSSRQQDRQTHKIYEKLFF | TRBJ1-4 | - | TRBV7-4 | -
TGTGCCAGCAGTTTTGACCTCTCAACTAATGAAAAACTGTTTTTT | CASSFDLSTNEKLFF | TRBJ1-4 | - | TRBV27 | -
TGCGCCAGCAGCCGGGACTCATTCGGGGGTACGCAGTATTTT | CASSRDSFGGTQYF | TRBJ2-3 | few | TRBV10-1 | -
TGTGCCATCAGTGAGTCGGCTAGCGGGGGAAACACAGATACGCAGTATTTT | CAISESASGGNTDTQYF | TRBJ2-3 | - | TRBV10-3 | TRBD2
TGTGCCAGCAGCGTAGCTTCAGGGTTTCGCTACGAGCAGTACTTC | CASSVASGFRYEQYF | TRBJ2-7 | few | TRBV9 | -
TGTGCCAGCAGCAAAGCGCTAGGGCAAAGCACAGATACGCAGTATTTT | CASSKALGQSTDTQYF | TRBJ2-3 | - | TRBV21-1 | -
TGTGCCAGCAGCCAAGCGAGCACCGGCTATGGCTACACCTTC | CASSQASTGYGYTF | TRBJ1-2 | - | TRBV14 | -
TGCAGTGCTTCCGGGACTAGAGCCGCGCGAGAGCAGTTCTTC | CSASGTRAAREQFF | TRBJ2-1 | - | TRBV20-1 | TRBD2
TGTGCCAGCAGCATTAGCGGGTTTTACGAGCAGTACTTC | CASSISGFYEQYF | TRBJ2-7 | - | TRBV7-9 | TRBD2
TGTGCCAGCAGACGGTTGAAGGGACCGGCTGGCTACACCTTC | CASRRLKGPAGYTF | TRBJ1-2 | few | TRBV28 | -
TGTGCCTGGAGACTAGCGGGAGCGGGCACAGATACGCAGTATTTT | CAWRLAGAGTDTQYF | TRBJ2-3 | - | TRBV30 | TRBD2
TGTGCCAGCAGTTTACGGGCGTGGGGGACAGGGGTTGTCAATGAGCAGTTCTTC | CASSLRAWGTGVVNEQFF | TRBJ2-1 | few | TRBV12-3/TRBV12-4 | TRBD1
TGCGCCAGCAGCTCTCCCGAGGTGGAGACCCAGTACTTC | CASSSPEVETQYF | TRBJ2-5 | - | TRBV5-1 | -
TGCAGTGCTAGAGATTACGGGGGTGGGCAGCCCCAGCATTTT | CSARDYGGGQPQHF | TRBJ1-5 | - | TRBV20-1 | -
TGTGCCAGCGGGTCGGCAGGGGACGGGGATACGCAGTATTTT | CASGSAGDGDTQYF | TRBJ2-3 | - | TRBV6-5 | -
TGTGCCAGCAGCTTAATCGGAGACTATGGCTACACCTTC | CASSLIGDYGYTF | TRBJ1-2 | few | TRBV7-6 | -
TGTGCCAGCAGCTTAAGGGGTAGCGGAAAAGAGACCCAGTACTTC | CASSLRGSGKETQYF | TRBJ2-5 | few | TRBV7-3 | -
TGTGCCAGCAGCTTAGAAGGCCGCTACTATGGCTACACCTTC | CASSLEGRYYGYTF | TRBJ1-2 | - | TRBV7-2 | -
TGTGCCAGCAGCCCCAAAGAACGGAATACCTTC | CASSPKERNTF | TRBJ1-2 | once | TRBV9 | -
TGTGCCAGCAGTTTATCGCAGCGTAACTATGGCTACACCTTC | CASSLSQRNYGYTF | TRBJ1-2 | - | TRBV28 | -
TGCGCCAGCAGCCAAGTAATAGAGGGGGTCTTTTACAATGAGCAGTTCTTC | CASSQVIEGVFYNEQFF | TRBJ2-1 | - | TRBV4-1 | -
TGCAAAGTCAGCCCGACCACCTACGAGCAGTACTTC | CKVSPTTYEQYF | TRBJ2-7 | few | TRBV20-1 | -
TGTGCCAACAGTTTACAGTTGGGACAGGGAGCCAAAAACATTCAGTACTTC | CANSLQLGQGAKNIQYF | TRBJ2-4 | few | TRBV11-2 | TRBD1
TGCAGTGCGGCGGCCGTGGACAAGGGCGCGGGCACTGAAGCTTTCTTT | CSAAAVDKGAGTEAFF | TRBJ1-1 | once | TRBV20-1 | -
TGTGCCAGCAGCGGGACACCGATGGGGGAGACCCAGTACTTC | CASSGTPMGETQYF | TRBJ2-5 | - | TRBV9 | -
TGTGCCAGCAGCTCTAGGGGGAGGACTAGCACAGATACGCAGTATTTT | CASSSRGRTSTDTQYF | TRBJ2-3 | - | TRBV7-2 | -
TGCGCCAGCAGCCCTACAGCGGGGGCAAATGAGCAGTTCTTC | CASSPTAGANEQFF | TRBJ2-1 | few | TRBV5-1 | TRBD2
TGCAGTGCCTTCTGGAGGGGGGCGGCCAACACTGAAGCTTTCTTT | CSAFWRGAANTEAFF | TRBJ1-1 | - | TRBV20-1 | -
TGTGCCAGCAGCAAAACACAGAACACTGAAGCTTTCTTT | CASSKTQNTEAFF | TRBJ1-1 | - | TRBV11-2 | -
TGTGCCAGCAGTAGAACGAACGGCTATGGCTACACCTTC | CASSRTNGYGYTF | TRBJ1-2 | - | TRBV12-3/TRBV12-4 | -
TGCAGTGCTAGAGATCCGGGACAGGGGACCGCAGATACGCAGTATTTT | CSARDPGQGTADTQYF | TRBJ2-3 | many | TRBV20-1 | TRBD1
TGTGCCAGCAGTTCCCCGAGTTCCTACAATGAGCAGTTCTTC | CASSSPSSYNEQFF | TRBJ2-1 | many | TRBV27 | -
TGTGCCAGCAGTTTAGTCGGACAGGGTAATGGCTACACCTTC | CASSLVGQGNGYTF | TRBJ1-2 | few | TRBV28 | TRBD1
TGTGCCAGCAGCCCCCGACCTGAAGCACATGGCTACACCTTC | CASSPRPEAHGYTF | TRBJ1-2 | - | TRBV12-3/TRBV12-4 | -